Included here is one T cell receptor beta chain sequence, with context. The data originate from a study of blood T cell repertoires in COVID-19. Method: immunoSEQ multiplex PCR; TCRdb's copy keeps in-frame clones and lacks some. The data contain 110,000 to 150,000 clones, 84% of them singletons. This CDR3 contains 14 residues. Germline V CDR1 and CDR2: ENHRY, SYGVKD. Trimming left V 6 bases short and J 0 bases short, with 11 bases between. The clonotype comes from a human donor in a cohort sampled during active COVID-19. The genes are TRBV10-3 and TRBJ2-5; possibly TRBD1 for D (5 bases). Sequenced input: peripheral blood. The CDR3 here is CAIRETVYQETQYF. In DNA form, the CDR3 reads TGTGCCATCAGAGAGACAGTATACCAAGAGACCCAGTACTTC.